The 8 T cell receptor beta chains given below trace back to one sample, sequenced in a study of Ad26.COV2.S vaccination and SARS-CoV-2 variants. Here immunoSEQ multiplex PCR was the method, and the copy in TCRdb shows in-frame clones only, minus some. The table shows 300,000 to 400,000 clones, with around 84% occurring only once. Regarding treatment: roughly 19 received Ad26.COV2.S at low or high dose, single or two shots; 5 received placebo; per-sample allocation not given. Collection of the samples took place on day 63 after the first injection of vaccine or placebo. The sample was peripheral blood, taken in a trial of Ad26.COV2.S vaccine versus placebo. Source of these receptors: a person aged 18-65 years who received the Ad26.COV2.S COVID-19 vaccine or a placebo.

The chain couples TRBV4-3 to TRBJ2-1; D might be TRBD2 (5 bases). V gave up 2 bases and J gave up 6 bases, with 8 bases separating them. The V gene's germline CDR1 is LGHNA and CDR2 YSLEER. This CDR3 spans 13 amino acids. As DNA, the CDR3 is TGCGCCAGCAGCCAAACTAGGACCAATGAGCAGTTCTTC. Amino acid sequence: CASSQTRTNEQFF.

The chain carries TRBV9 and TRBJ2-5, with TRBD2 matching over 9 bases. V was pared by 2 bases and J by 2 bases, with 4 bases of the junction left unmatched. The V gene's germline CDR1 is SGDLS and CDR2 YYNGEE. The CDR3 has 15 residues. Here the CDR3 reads CASSVRLAGQETQYF. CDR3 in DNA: TGTGCCAGCAGCGTTAGGCTAGCGGGGCAAGAGACCCAGTACTTC.

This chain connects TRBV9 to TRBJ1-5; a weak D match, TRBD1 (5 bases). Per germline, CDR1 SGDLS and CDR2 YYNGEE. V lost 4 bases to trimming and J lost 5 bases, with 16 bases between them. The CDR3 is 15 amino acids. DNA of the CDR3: TGTGCCAGCAGCCCCGGTGGGGGATACGATCAGCCCCAGCATTTT. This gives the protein CASSPGGGYDQPQHF.

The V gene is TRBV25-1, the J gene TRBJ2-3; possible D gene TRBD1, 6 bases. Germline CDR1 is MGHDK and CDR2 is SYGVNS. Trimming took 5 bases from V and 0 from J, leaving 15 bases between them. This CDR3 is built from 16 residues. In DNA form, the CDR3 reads TGTGCCAGCAGTAACCGGGACATCGAGAGCACAGATACGCAGTATTTT. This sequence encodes CASSNRDIESTDTQYF. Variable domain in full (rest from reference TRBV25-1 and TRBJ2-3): EADIYQTPRYLVIGTGKKITLECSQTMGHDKMYWYQQDPGMELHLIHYSYGVNSTEKGDLSSESTVSRIRTEHFPLTLESARPSHTSQYLCASSNRDIESTDTQYFGPGTRLTVL.

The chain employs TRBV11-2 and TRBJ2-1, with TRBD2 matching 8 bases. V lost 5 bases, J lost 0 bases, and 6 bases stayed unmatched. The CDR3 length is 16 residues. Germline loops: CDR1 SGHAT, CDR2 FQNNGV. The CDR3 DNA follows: TGTGCCAGCAGCCCCTCGGGGACTAGCTCCTACAATGAGCAGTTCTTC. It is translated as CASSPSGTSSYNEQFF.

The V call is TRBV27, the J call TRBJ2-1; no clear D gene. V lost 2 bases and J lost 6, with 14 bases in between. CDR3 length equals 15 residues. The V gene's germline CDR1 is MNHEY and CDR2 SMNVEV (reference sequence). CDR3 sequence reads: CASSLALLTSNEQFF. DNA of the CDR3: TGTGCCAGCAGTTTAGCTTTGCTAACTTCCAATGAGCAGTTCTTC.

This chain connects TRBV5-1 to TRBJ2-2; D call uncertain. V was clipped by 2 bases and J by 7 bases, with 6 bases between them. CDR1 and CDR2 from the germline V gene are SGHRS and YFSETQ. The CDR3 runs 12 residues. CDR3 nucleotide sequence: TGCGCCAGCAGCTTAGAAGGCGGGGAGCTGTTTTTT. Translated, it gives CASSLEGGELFF. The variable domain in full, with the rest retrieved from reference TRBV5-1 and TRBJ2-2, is KAGVTQTPRYLIKTRGQQVTLSCSPISGHRSVSWYQQTPGQGLQFLFEYFSETQRNKGNFPGRFSGRQFSNSRSEMNVSTLELGDSALYLCASSLEGGELFFGEGSRLTVL.

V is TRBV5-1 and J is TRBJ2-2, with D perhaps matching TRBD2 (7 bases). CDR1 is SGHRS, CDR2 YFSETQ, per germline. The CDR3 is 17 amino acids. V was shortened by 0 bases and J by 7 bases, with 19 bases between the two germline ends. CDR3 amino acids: CASSLAAGAVTGGELFF. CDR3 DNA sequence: TGCGCCAGCAGCTTGGCCGCGGGGGCCGTCACCGGCGGGGAGCTGTTTTTT.